This T cell receptor (beta chain) was identified in a study of cytomegalovirus exposure and HLA in healthy donors. At the level of the study: The 120 validation repertoires, a later analysis reported, used the same platform as the roughly 660 repertoires from the first cohort. Study-level findings and limits: The dataset shows that most TCR sequences were rare, while some public TCRs occurred in many donors. A few CMV-associated chains were confirmed in vitro to be specific for CMV antigens.

This clone was seen only a few times. Antigen unknown. This table comes from immunoSEQ multiplex PCR, and its TCRdb copy is limited to in-frame clones, with some not included. The profile shows 200,000 to 250,000 clones, roughly 91% of them singletons. The V end lost 3 bases, the J end lost 4 bases, and 4 bases lay between the germline ends. Germline V gene sequence: CDR1 SGDLS, CDR2 YYNGEE. The CDR3 totals 11 residues. The chain couples TRBV9 to TRBJ1-2; D unresolved. The specimen was PBMCs. The TCR was taken from a woman between 18 and 29 years old in good health and CMV-seropositive. CDR3 loop: CASSASYGYTF. Here the CDR3 DNA reads TGTGCCAGCAGCGCGAGCTATGGCTACACCTTC.